Below are 21 T cell receptor beta chains sequenced from a single sample in a study of blood T cells in healthy people across ages. Through a sample-barcoded 5' primer and a J-beta primer mix, a second PCR was run for roughly 6 to 12 cycles. TCRdb reprocessed the 5' RACE reads via MiXCR and lists one record per CDR3 protein. The repertoire has about 1.8 million distinct CDR3 sequences, roughly 50% of them found once; the top ten carry over 2%. Source material: blood. All receptors come from a woman in her thirties or forties in good health.

The V and J genes are TRBV7-2 and TRBJ2-5, with D tentatively TRBD1 (6 bases). Trimming took off 2 bases at V and 11 bases at J, with 27 bases between the two ends. The CDR3 loop spans 17 amino acids. The germline V gene has CDR1 SGHTA and CDR2 FQGNSA. The DNA for the CDR3 is TGTGCCAGCAGCTTACTTAGAGGGGGAGTGGGTGGTAATGAGCAGTACTTC. Translated: CASSLLRGGVGGNEQYF.

The rearrangement joins TRBV4-3 to TRBJ2-1; D tentatively reads TRBD1 or TRBD2 (6 bases each). Germline values: CDR1 LGHNA, CDR2 YSLEER. Trimming removed 3 bases at V and 7 bases at J, with 22 bases between. The CDR3 has 17 amino acids. CDR3 sequence: CASSQDSAGQPTNEQFF. The CDR3 nucleotides read TGCGCCAGCAGCCAGGACAGCGCGGGGCAACCGACGAATGAGCAGTTCTTC.

The CDR3 spells CASSPFRQWSSYNEQFF. Here the CDR3 DNA reads TGTGCCAGTAGCCCCTTCAGACAGTGGAGCTCCTACAATGAGCAGTTCTTC. The chain combines TRBV19 with TRBJ2-1; tentatively, D is TRBD1 (5 bases). Germline lookup yields CDR1 LNHDA and CDR2 SQIVND (reference sequence). This CDR3 spans 17 amino acids. Deletions cut 6 bases from V and 0 bases from J, with 18 bases between.

The genes are TRBV28 and TRBJ2-5; 12 nucleotides align to TRBD1. This CDR3 is 16 amino acids long. With V trimmed by 3 bases and J by 5 bases, 7 bases remained unmatched. CDR1 is MDHEN, CDR2 SYDVKM, per germline. The CDR3 protein is CASSFPGQGARETQYF. CDR3 DNA sequence: TGTGCCAGCAGTTTCCCGGGACAGGGGGCGCGGGAGACCCAGTACTTC.

The chain couples TRBV7-6 to TRBJ2-1; unclear D gene. The CDR3 has 14 residues. Trimming stripped 4 bases from V and 3 bases from J, with 10 bases between. Germline V lookup: CDR1 SGHVS, CDR2 FNYEAQ. In DNA form, the CDR3 reads TGTGCCAGCAGCTCGACACTTTACTACAATGAGCAGTTCTTC. Its protein is CASSSTLYYNEQFF.

The V call is TRBV6-2 or TRBV6-3, the J call TRBJ1-2, with 8 bases matching TRBD1. The CDR3 contains 14 residues. The junction had 11 bases not matched to a gene; V was cut back by 6 bases and J by 8 bases. Germline CDR1 and CDR2: MNHEY and SVGEGT. The chain's CDR3 is CASRPSDRVGGYTF. As DNA, the CDR3 is TGTGCCAGCAGACCTTCGGACAGGGTCGGAGGCTACACCTTC.

This clonotype turned up a few times. The gene calls are TRBV20-1 and TRBJ2-1; 7 nucleotides align to TRBD1. With 3 bases clipped from V and 2 bases from J, the junction kept 7 bases outside the gene matches. Germline V gene sequence: CDR1 DFQATT, CDR2 SNEGSKA (reference sequence). The CDR3 covers 15 residues. The CDR3 nucleotides read TGCAGTGCTAGGAGGGGGCAGCTTCCCTACAATGAGCAGTTCTTC. Its translation: CSARRGQLPYNEQFF.

This clonotype was picked up a small number of times. J is TRBJ2-1 and V is TRBV4-1; TRBD1 aligns across 9 bases. Germline V gene data show CDR1 as MGHRA and CDR2 as YSYEKL. J gave up 1 base and V 6 bases, and 13 bases lay outside the gene matches. The CDR3 consists of 18 residues. The DNA of the CDR3 is TGCGCCAGCAGTTTCCGGGACAGGGTTCAACGTTCCTACAATGAGCAGTTCTTC. Amino acid sequence: CASSFRDRVQRSYNEQFF.

The chain employs TRBV9 and TRBJ2-5, with D maybe TRBD1 (6 bases). The DNA end favors TRBJ2-7, so the J call may be wrong. Germline values: CDR1 SGDLS, CDR2 YYNGEE. There are 18 residues in the CDR3. As DNA, the CDR3 is TGTGCCAGCAGCGAGGCAGGCCCAACCCGGACAGTTCCTTACGAGCAGTACTTC. As protein: CASSEAGPTRTVPYEQYF.

This clonotype occurred a few times. This chain connects TRBV28 to TRBJ2-3; TRBD1 matches at 7 bases. The CDR3 covers 12 residues. V lost 6 bases and J lost 6; bases outside the gene matches: 3. The V gene's germline CDR1 is MDHEN and CDR2 SYDVKM. This CDR3 reads CASRNRGDTQYF. CDR3 DNA: TGTGCCAGCAGAAACAGGGGCGATACGCAGTATTTT.

The chain joins TRBV20-1 to TRBJ2-5; perhaps D is TRBD1 or TRBD2 (6 bases each). CDR1 and CDR2 from the germline V gene are DFQATT and SNEGSKA (reference sequence). Trimming stripped 1 base from V and 5 bases from J, with 11 bases between. The CDR3 totals 13 residues. Here the CDR3 reads CSARGWGAETQYF. The CDR3 nucleotides are TGCAGTGCTAGAGGTTGGGGGGCGGAGACCCAGTACTTC.

The chain combines TRBV29-1 with TRBJ2-5; D tentatively fits TRBD1 or TRBD2 (6 bases each). CDR3 length equals 14 residues. V was pared by 8 bases and J by 3 bases, with 19 bases between. From germline, CDR1 is SQVTM and CDR2 ANQGSEA. CDR3 sequence reads: CSLWGAGTEETQYF. CDR3 DNA: TGCAGCCTCTGGGGGGCAGGGACGGAAGAGACCCAGTACTTC.

For this clonotype: The junction and the germline gene differ at one end; a read error may be behind it. This chain uses TRBV20-1 with TRBJ1-2; 8 nucleotides align to TRBD1. Germline-derived CDR1 and CDR2 are DFQATT and SNEGSKA (reference sequence). The length of the CDR3 is 12 residues. Here the CDR3 reads CTPGGYNYGYTF. The CDR3 DNA follows: TGTACCCCAGGGGGCTATAACTATGGCTACACCTTC.

J is TRBJ2-5 and V is TRBV7-2; TRBD2 matches 7 bases. This CDR3 is built from 14 residues. V trimming: 6 bases; J trimming: 5 bases; junction bases outside the gene matches: 9. The germline V gene has CDR1 SGHTA and CDR2 FQGNSA. For the CDR3, the DNA is TGTGCCAGCAGACCGGGGGGTTCAAAGGAGACCCAGTACTTC. It encodes CASRPGGSKETQYF.

The V gene is TRBV28, the J gene TRBJ2-3; 13 nucleotides agree with TRBD2. V lost 8 bases and J lost 8; bases outside the gene matches: 7. There are 14 residues in the CDR3. In germline, CDR1 is MDHEN, CDR2 SYDVKM. This CDR3 is CASGLAGDHITQYF. For the CDR3, the DNA is TGTGCCAGCGGACTAGCGGGGGACCATATTACGCAGTATTTT.

The chain couples TRBV6-5 to TRBJ2-3, with unresolved D. The CDR3 has 14 amino acids. V lost 4 bases and J 3 bases, leaving 11 bases between the germline ends. The germline CDR1 and CDR2 sequences are MNHEY and SVGAGI. The CDR3 loop reads CASSSPTRTDTQYF. The CDR3 DNA reads as TGTGCCAGCAGTTCCCCTACACGAACAGATACGCAGTATTTT.

This chain uses TRBV10-3 with TRBJ1-2, with 12 bases aligning to TRBD1. CDR3 length equals 13 residues. The junction had 4 bases not matched to a gene; V was cut back by 8 bases and J by 6 bases. Germline V gene sequence: CDR1 ENHRY, CDR2 SYGVKD. CDR3 residues: CAIRGQGANGYTF. The CDR3 DNA reads TGTGCCATCCGGGGACAGGGGGCGAATGGCTACACCTTC.

For the CDR3, the DNA is TGTGCCAGCAGTTACTCCGAGACAGGGGGAAACACCATATATTTT. It encodes CASSYSETGGNTIYF. This chain joins TRBV6-6 and TRBJ1-3; the match to TRBD1 covers 7 bases. J was trimmed by 4 bases and V by 0 bases; bases with no gene match: 3. The CDR3 is 15 residues long. Per the germline V gene, CDR1 is MNHNY and CDR2 is SVGAGI (reference sequence).

The rearrangement uses TRBV20-1 and TRBJ1-6; D ambiguous. Germline V gives CDR1 DFQATT, CDR2 SNEGSKA (reference sequence). The CDR3 runs to 12 residues. The V end was cut by 3 bases, the J end by 10 bases, with 10 bases between. The CDR3 DNA follows: TGCAGTGCTAGGCCATTGGCCTCACCCCTCCACTTT. Amino acids: CSARPLASPLHF.

The V call is TRBV20-1, the J call TRBJ2-1; 8 bases are shared with TRBD1. Germline loops: CDR1 DFQATT, CDR2 SNEGSKA (reference sequence). J was trimmed by 8 bases and V by 2 bases; bases with no gene match: 11. CDR3 length: 15 residues. The CDR3 bases are TGCAGTGCTAGATCTGCGACAGGGGTTCTGGATGAGCAGTTCTTC. This encodes CSARSATGVLDEQFF.

The chain carries TRBV5-1 and TRBJ1-1, with D perhaps matching TRBD1 (5 bases). The V end lost 4 bases, the J end lost 1 base, and 11 bases lay between the germline ends. In germline, CDR1 is SGHRS, CDR2 YFSETQ. The CDR3 runs to 14 residues. CDR3 loop: CASSRLGTNTEAFF. The DNA of the CDR3 is TGCGCCAGCAGCCGGCTGGGGACGAACACTGAAGCTTTCTTT.